The T cell receptor beta chain under discussion was sequenced for a study of cytomegalovirus exposure and HLA in healthy donors (dated by TCRdb to 2016 to 2017). A note on the overall study: An earlier analysis of fewer than 750 of the donors reported under 300 Gb of sequence data and 95 million to 120 million unique TCR beta sequences obtained from about 200 million T cells. An early release covering more than 500 HLA-typed donors comprised 300 to 350 gigabases of sequencing data and roughly 85 million unique TCR sequences. Of the roughly 400 genotyped donors, 65% to 90% fell in the genetic ancestry cluster associated with self-reported Caucasian donors. The study aimed to test whether signatures of past pathogen exposure could be identified by cataloging public T cell receptors. Using immunosequencing, the study profiled T cell repertoires from roughly 650 subjects and related those repertoires to cytomegalovirus serostatus. Along with the roughly 700-subject first cohort, a separate validation cohort of 120 different subjects was used. To predict cytomegalovirus infection status, the study brought together high-throughput TCR immunosequencing, statistical association of individual TCRs with disease status, and machine learning. In a later analysis, previously published TCR beta repertoires from about 640 donors were re-analyzed and high-resolution HLA genotyping was added so that TCR occurrence patterns could be studied. The later analysis used no new phenotypic data to find candidate immune exposures, relying instead on TCR beta sequences and their occurrence across donors. An earlier analysis of 587 of the donors used high-throughput TCR beta sequencing to judge whether each TCR beta V gene segment behaved as functional or pseudogenic. Donor age, sex, ethnicity and CMV serostatus were compiled together with the repertoire data. A later genetic analysis took genome-wide SNP genotypes for about 60% of the roughly 670 donors and used that subset as a discovery cohort. All discovery cohort repertoires had been generated on a single sequencing platform. HLA typing included class I and class II loci at four-digit resolution. The number of typed donors differed by locus: roughly 629-640 for A, B, C, DRB1 and DQB1; about 520 for DQA1; around 580 for DPA1; and about 470 for DPB1. About five DR-DQ haplotypes were treated as single units for association and clustering because of strong linkage in the cohort. On average, roughly 250,000 unique TCR beta nucleotide sequences were sequenced per donor among several hundred genotyped donors of the cohort, with around 19% of those sequences being non-productive.

Points on this clone: There is no known antigen for this receptor. No base qualities exist here, and no much larger clone lies one base off it.

Receptor amplification or capture employed the immunoSEQ multiplex PCR assay. For the multiplex PCR, a mixture combining 60 forward primers for TCR Vbeta segments and 13 reverse primers for TCR Jbeta segments was used. The CDR3 region of rearranged TCR beta genes was amplified from genomic DNA with a multiplex PCR assay. On the Illumina HiSeq System, the amplified TCR beta libraries were sequenced as 87-base-pair reads. The original pipeline was this. A later analysis counted about 80 million unique TCR beta chains across the approximately 700 repertoires, and some 11 million of these chains were shared by at least two donors. Raw reads were error-corrected and collapsed into unique sequences with a nearest-neighbor algorithm that merged closely related sequences to remove PCR and sequencing errors. Alignment of CDR3 sequences to IMGT reference sequences was used to assign V, D and J gene segments. For a sequence to be retained, a match of at least six nucleotides was required to both a V gene segment and a J gene segment. Rearrangements were called productive when the CDR3 lacked stop codons and stayed in frame with V and J; all others were non-productive. Following IMGT convention, CDR3 was defined as the stretch from the second conserved V-encoded cysteine up to the conserved J-encoded phenylalanine. The earlier analysis of a few hundred of the donors excluded any sequence lacking an unambiguous match to a single V gene segment. In an earlier analysis of a few hundred of the donors, a V segment was called functional when productive rearrangements were above 56.7%, and segregating when the standard deviation between donors exceeded 5%. A statistical classification framework was built to diagnose cytomegalovirus status from the catalog of TCR beta chain sequences. In a later analysis, V and J genes were assigned by comparing TCR nucleotide sequences against IMGT/GENE-DB human TR gene sequences. In a later analysis, CDR3 sequences and most-parsimonious VDJ recombination scenarios were assigned using the TCRdist pipeline. In a later analysis, every TCR beta chain was defined by the combination of its CDR3 amino acid sequence and its V-gene family, and reads without a unique V-gene family were dropped. To address suspected cross-contamination and a sequencing artifact, a later analysis removed approximately 600 highly shared, low-generation-probability nucleotide sequences. In a later analysis, a clonal expansion index for each public chain was calculated from normalized within-repertoire ranks of inferred template counts. In a later analysis, generation probabilities were computed using a VDJ recombination model fitted to out-of-frame rearrangements, and the results were checked against IGoR. In a later analysis, TCR-TCR, TCR-HLA and TCR-CMV co-occurrence was scored with hypergeometric tests, and a repertoire-size bias correction was applied to TCR pairs. In a later analysis, false discovery rates were estimated by permuting HLA or CMV assignments 20 times. In a later analysis, co-occurring TCRs were grouped using DBSCAN, with TCRdist sequence similarity added in when clustering inside HLA-allele-positive subsets. Repertoires with fewer than 30,000 or more than 120,000 public chains, plus five repertoires with anomalous nucleotide sharing, were excluded from co-occurrence clustering. Not all clones reach the TCRdb copy of this immuneACCESS table, which keeps in-frame sequences only. Checked studies attribute under half of the gap to unresolved V genes and leave the rest unexplained. V and J calls and clone size are given by that table; D and trimming were obtained from the DNA. Within this sample are about 140,000 clones, with more than 70% of them counted one time only. 1% to 1.5% of the sample is taken by the ten largest.

Via the germline V gene, CDR1 is SGHNT and CDR2 YENEEA. The CDR3 spans 20 residues, from the cysteine through the phenylalanine. Here the CDR3 DNA is all that survives: 60 bases in frame from base 1. V has 2 bases trimmed and J has 0 bases trimmed; junction bases matching no gene number 13. Results and caveats for the whole study, not just this receptor: Cytomegalovirus status was reported to be diagnosed by the classifier with high specificity and sensitivity in both the original and validation cohorts. Linkage disequilibrium might explain the correlated functional status among segregating V segments, but an unknown experimental factor could not be ruled out. The only immune exposure information available for the cohort was CMV serostatus. Some IMGT-functional V segments, including TRBV6-2 and TRBV6-3, could not be told apart with the 87-base-pair reads, so those segments were excluded. According to a later analysis, most CMV-associated TCR beta chains appeared to be HLA-restricted, and the HLA associations seemed to be driven largely by CMV exposure. In this cohort, only TCR beta chains were sequenced, and detectable features were limited by the absence of alpha or paired-chain data. Most TCR sequences were seen in very few donors, while some public TCRs were found in many individuals. In a later genetic analysis, a missense DCLRE1C variant was associated with V-gene and J-gene trimming of TCR beta chains, and the association was replicated in an independent cohort. In a later analysis, TCR association rates were found to vary across HLA loci, with the most associated TCRs seen for DRB1 alleles and the fewest for HLA-C alleles. When HLA alleles, especially DR and DQ, strongly co-occurred, attributing TCR associations to individual alleles was difficult. The authors suggested that the approach could potentially be extended to other disease states and immunological phenotypes. The presence/absence analyses assumed that sequencing depth was roughly uniform across donors, and that assumption may not be true. A total of some 180 TCR beta chains were listed by the study as associated with cytomegalovirus. Compared with equally common non-associated chains, HLA-associated TCR beta chains in a later analysis were more clonally expanded and had lower generation probabilities. Because some donors lacked HLA typing at each locus, the association tests relied only on the typed subset. In an earlier analysis of approximately 590 of the donors, most TCR beta V segments were observed in productive rearrangements about 87% or about 30% of the time, broadly matching IMGT annotations. A further reported finding was that TCR beta sequences accurately predicted the HLA-A and HLA-B alleles for most subjects in the first cohort. A later analysis reported that several top co-occurrence clusters appeared linked to parvovirus B19, influenza, CMV and Epstein-Barr virus. Compared with the approximately 670-donor mean, donors in an Asian-associated ancestry cluster had fewer N-insertions in productive TCRs, according to a later genetic analysis. The earlier analysis of approximately 560 of the donors excluded approximately 17 rarely observed V segments, including chromosome 9 orphons, because counts were too low. In vitro tests confirmed that a few of the cytomegalovirus-associated TCR beta chains recognize cytomegalovirus antigens. A cluster of highly shared sequence variants was judged likely to be a technical artifact of the sequencing pipeline. A later analysis associated 16,951 TCR beta sequences with specific HLA alleles at a false discovery rate of 0.05.

In total, just over 650 healthy bone marrow donors made up the cohort. Cohort members were all nominally healthy when sampled, although unrecorded immune exposures were likely present. The donor tested CMV seropositive and was one of the 289 seropositive cohort members. Every donor gave a peripheral blood sample, and the peripheral blood mononuclear cells from that sample were used for TCR beta sequencing. The Qiagen DNeasy Blood Extraction Kit was used to extract genomic DNA from the blood cell samples. Sequenced material: PBMCs. This clonotype was sampled from a male donor in good health and CMV-seropositive. The rearrangement joined TRBV11-3 to TRBJ2-2, with TRBD2 matching 9 junction bases. The DNA is TGTGCCAGCAGCTTATCCGGGACTAGCAGCAGCACTACGAACACCGGGGAGCTGTTTTTT. This translates into CASSLSGTSSSTTNTGELFF.